This passage covers 9 T cell receptor beta chains from one sample sequenced in a study of CD8 T cells in Susac syndrome. Reverse transcription of roughly 0.45 to 1 ug RNA used random hexamers. TCRdb reprocessed the immunoSEQ multiplex PCR reads with MiXCR, giving one entry per CDR3 protein. The sample lists about 140,000 distinct CDR3 sequences, 90% to 95% occurring once. What was sequenced was CD8+ T cells from PBMCs. The receptors shown here come from a human donor in good health.

The rearrangement links TRBV6-5 to TRBJ1-2; 8 nucleotides align to TRBD1. This CDR3 is 13 amino acids long. The V and J ends lost 6 bases and 4 bases, in that order; junction bases with no gene match: 4. CDR1 is MNHEY and CDR2 is SVGAGI in the germline V gene. CDR3 amino acids: CASSKTGAYGYTF. In DNA, the CDR3 is TGTGCCAGCAGCAAGACAGGGGCCTATGGCTACACCTTC.

This chain joins TRBV9 and TRBJ2-7, with D uncertain. The CDR3 covers 14 residues. V was trimmed by 0 bases and J by 2 bases, leaving 9 bases between them. The V gene's germline CDR1 is SGDLS and CDR2 YYNGEE. DNA for the CDR3: TGTGCCAGCAGCGTAGGCGCGGCTACCTACGAGCAGTACTTC. This encodes CASSVGAATYEQYF.

This chain joins TRBV29-1 and TRBJ1-3; TRBD1 might be the D (6 bases). Between the trimmed V and J ends, which lost 3 bases and 2 bases, there was a span of 11 bases. The CDR3 runs 14 residues. The V gene's germline CDR1 is SQVTM and CDR2 ANQGSEA. In DNA, the CDR3 is TGCAGCGTTGACGACGGGACAACTGGAAACACCATATATTTT. This sequence encodes CSVDDGTTGNTIYF.

This clonotype has a single count. The chain recombines TRBV24-1 with TRBJ2-1; no reliable D call. Germline CDR1 is KGHDR and CDR2 is SFDVKD. V was shortened by 4 bases and J by 9 bases, with 12 bases between the two germline ends. This CDR3 has 13 amino acids. DNA of the CDR3: TGTGCCACCAGTGACCCAGACTTAGGTGAGCAGTTCTTC. Its translation: CATSDPDLGEQFF.

The chain has TRBV15 and TRBJ2-3; maybe TRBD2 (5 bases). Germline CDR1 is LNHNV and CDR2 is YYDKDF (reference sequence). Trimming removed 0 bases from V and 11 bases from J, with 12 bases in between. The CDR3 runs 13 residues. CDR3: CATSREARVGQYF. The CDR3 DNA follows: TGTGCCACCAGCAGAGAAGCGAGGGTAGGGCAGTATTTT.

This chain links TRBV29-1 with TRBJ2-2; no clear D gene. CDR3 length equals 11 residues. In germline, CDR1 is SQVTM, CDR2 ANQGSEA. Trimming took 5 bases from V and 5 from J, leaving 6 bases between them. The CDR3 is CSVSVTGELFF. The CDR3 DNA reads as TGCAGCGTTTCGGTAACCGGGGAGCTGTTTTTT.

The gene calls are TRBV29-1 and TRBJ2-2; D may be TRBD2 (5 bases). The CDR3 loop spans 11 amino acids. V lost 5 bases and J 7 bases, leaving 8 bases between the germline ends. Germline-derived CDR1 and CDR2 are SQVTM and ANQGSEA. This chain's CDR3 is CSVQSGGELFF. The CDR3 coding sequence is TGCAGCGTTCAGAGCGGCGGGGAGCTGTTTTTT.

The chain has TRBV4-2 and TRBJ2-2; D might be TRBD1 (5 bases). V was cut by 3 bases and J by 6 bases, with 11 bases left in between. Germline V lookup: CDR1 LGHNA, CDR2 YNFKEQ. The CDR3 consists of 14 residues. The CDR3 loop reads CASSHSWGAGELFF. Here the CDR3 DNA reads TGTGCCAGCAGCCACAGCTGGGGCGCCGGGGAGCTGTTTTTT.

This rearrangement joins TRBV7-9 to TRBJ2-7, with TRBD2 as a possible D gene (5 bases). CDR3 size: 15 residues. Deletions cut 4 bases from V and 2 bases from J, with 15 bases between. The V gene's germline CDR1 is SEHNR and CDR2 FQNEAQ (reference sequence). CDR3 sequence: CASSSTMGDTYEQYF. The DNA of the CDR3 is TGTGCCAGCAGCTCGACTATGGGAGACACCTACGAGCAGTACTTC.